This TCR beta chain is from a study of blood T cell repertoires in COVID-19. Produced via immunoSEQ multiplex PCR; TCRdb's table is partial and in-frame only. Here the sample spans 200,000 to 250,000 clones, roughly 82% being singletons. Trimming took off 1 base at V and 4 bases at J, with 13 bases between the two ends. The CDR3 length is 15 residues. Germline CDR1 reads SGHTA; CDR2 reads FQGNSA. This sequence was found in a man older than 75 with acute or convalescent COVID-19. Sequencing input: peripheral blood. The genes are TRBV7-2 and TRBJ2-5; D might be TRBD1 (6 bases). The CDR3 DNA is TGTGCCAGCAGCTTAGGACTTCAGGGGAGAGAGACCCAGTACTTC. This translates into CASSLGLQGRETQYF.